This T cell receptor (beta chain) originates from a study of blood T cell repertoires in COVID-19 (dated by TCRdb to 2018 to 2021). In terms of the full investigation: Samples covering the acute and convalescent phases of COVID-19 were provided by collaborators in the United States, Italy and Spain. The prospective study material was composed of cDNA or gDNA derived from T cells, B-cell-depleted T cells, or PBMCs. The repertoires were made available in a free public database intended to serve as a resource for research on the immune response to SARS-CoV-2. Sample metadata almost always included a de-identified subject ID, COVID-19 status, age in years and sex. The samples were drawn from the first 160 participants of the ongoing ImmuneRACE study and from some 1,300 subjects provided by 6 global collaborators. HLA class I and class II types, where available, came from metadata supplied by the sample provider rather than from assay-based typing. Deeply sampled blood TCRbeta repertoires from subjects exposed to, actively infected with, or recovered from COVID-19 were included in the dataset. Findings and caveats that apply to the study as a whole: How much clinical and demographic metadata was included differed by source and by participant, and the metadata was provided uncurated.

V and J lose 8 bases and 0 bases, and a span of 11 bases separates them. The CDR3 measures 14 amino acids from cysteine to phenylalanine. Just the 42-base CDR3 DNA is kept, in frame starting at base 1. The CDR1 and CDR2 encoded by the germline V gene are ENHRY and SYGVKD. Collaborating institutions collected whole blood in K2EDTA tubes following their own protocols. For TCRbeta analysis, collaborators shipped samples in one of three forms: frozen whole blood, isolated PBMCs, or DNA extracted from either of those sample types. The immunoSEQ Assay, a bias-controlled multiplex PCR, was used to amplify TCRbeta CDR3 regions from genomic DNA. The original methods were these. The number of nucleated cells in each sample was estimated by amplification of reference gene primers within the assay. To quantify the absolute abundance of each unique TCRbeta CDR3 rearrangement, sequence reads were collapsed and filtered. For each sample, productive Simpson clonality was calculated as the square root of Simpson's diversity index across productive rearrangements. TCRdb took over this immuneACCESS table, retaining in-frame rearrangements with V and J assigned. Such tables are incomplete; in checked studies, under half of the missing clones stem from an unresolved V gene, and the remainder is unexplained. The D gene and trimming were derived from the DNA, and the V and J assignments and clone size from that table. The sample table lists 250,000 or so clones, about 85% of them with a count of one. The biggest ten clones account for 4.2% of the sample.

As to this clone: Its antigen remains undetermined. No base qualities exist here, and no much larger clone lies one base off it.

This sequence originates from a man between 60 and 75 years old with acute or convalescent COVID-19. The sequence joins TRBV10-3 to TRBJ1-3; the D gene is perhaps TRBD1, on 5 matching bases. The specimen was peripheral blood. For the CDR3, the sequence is CAIGGSNSGNTIYF. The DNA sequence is TGTGCCATCGGGGGGTCCAACTCTGGAAACACCATATATTTT.